The T cell receptor beta chain described here comes from a study of identifying expanded T cells in peripheral blood. Study-level findings and limits: Variance in clone template counts between roughly 2-week samples significantly increased with total template count across all healthy donors. Over about two and four weeks, about 15 and 19 clones changed, versus around 1.1 between replicates.

Profiled with immunoSEQ multiplex PCR; TCRdb holds only in-frame clones, not every one. The sample yields roughly 100,000 clones, more than 70% seen once. A remark on this clone: The antigen remains unidentified.

The trim removed 1 base at V and 4 bases at J, leaving 3 bases unmatched. Germline V gene data show CDR1 as SGHDN and CDR2 as FVKESK. CDR3 size: 14 residues. Sequenced input: blood. This chain links TRBV14 with TRBJ2-7, with 8 positions matching TRBD2. This clonotype was obtained from a person between 18 and 75 years old in good health. CDR3 region: CASSQGAGGYEQYF. For the CDR3, the DNA is TGTGCCAGCAGCCAAGGTGCGGGGGGTTACGAGCAGTACTTC. The full variable domain, in which reference TRBV14 and TRBJ2-7 provide the parts outside the CDR3, is EAGVTQFPSHSVIEKGQTVTLRCDPISGHDNLYWYRRVMGKEIKFLLHFVKESKQDESGMPNNRFLAERTGGTYSTLKVQPAELEDSGVYFCASSQGAGGYEQYFGPGTRLTVT.